Listed below are T cell receptor beta chains from one sample, sequenced in a study of T cell changes during pregnancy in multiple sclerosis. Assay: immunoSEQ multiplex PCR; the TCRdb copy retains only in-frame clones and omits some. The sample carries around 68,000 clones, 75% to 95% recorded once. Sample: peripheral blood, taken after pregnancy. All receptors derive from a female donor in good health, enrolled as a control in a pregnancy study. Both conserved end residues are part of each CDR3. A D gene is named only where the DNA matches it firmly. Some rows have no size entry. The others give once, few or many, or a class for an expanded clone.

v_call	d_call	j_call	clone_size	cdr3_aa	cdr3_nt
TRBV27	.	TRBJ1-6	.	CASSSGVSPLHF	TGTGCCAGCAGTTCGGGGGTATCACCCCTCCACTTT
TRBV27	.	TRBJ2-7	.	CASSPRQYYEQYF	TGTGCCAGCAGTCCGCGACAGTACTACGAGCAGTACTTC
TRBV30	TRBD2	TRBJ2-1	.	CAWSSGGGAVDEQFF	TGTGCCTGGAGTTCGGGCGGGGGGGCGGTCGATGAGCAGTTCTTC
TRBV30	TRBD1	TRBJ1-5	.	CAWEGTGGQPQHF	TGTGCCTGGGAAGGTACAGGGGGTCAGCCCCAGCATTTT
TRBV4-2	TRBD2	TRBJ2-3	.	CASSPGRDYTDTQYF	TGTGCCAGCAGCCCCGGGCGGGACTACACAGATACGCAGTATTTT
TRBV30	.	TRBJ1-1	.	CAWRVRGLRTEAFF	TGTGCCTGGAGGGTCCGGGGGTTAAGGACTGAAGCTTTCTTT
TRBV27	.	TRBJ1-1	.	CASSSQMNTEAFF	TGTGCCAGCAGTTCCCAGATGAACACTGAAGCTTTCTTT
TRBV6-5	TRBD1	TRBJ1-2	.	CASSQGAMNGYTF	TGTGCCAGCAGTCAGGGGGCGATGAATGGCTACACCTTC
TRBV7-9	TRBD1	TRBJ2-7	.	CASSLGNRDRFQYEQYF	TGTGCCAGCAGCTTAGGGAACCGGGACAGATTTCAGTACGAGCAGTACTTC
TRBV6-5	.	TRBJ2-7	.	CASSRGQSHFYEQYF	TGTGCCAGCAGTCGAGGGCAAAGTCACTTCTACGAGCAGTACTTC
TRBV2	.	TRBJ1-5	few	CASGYADSNQPQHF	TGTGCCAGCGGATACGCGGATAGCAATCAGCCCCAGCATTTT
TRBV5-6	TRBD1	TRBJ2-3	once	CASSAQTGYRADTQYF	TGTGCCAGCAGCGCCCAGACAGGGTATCGCGCAGATACGCAGTATTTT
TRBV6-5	.	TRBJ2-1	.	CASRPADAIYNEQFF	TGTGCCAGCAGACCCGCGGATGCCATCTACAATGAGCAGTTCTTC
TRBV11-1	.	TRBJ1-1	.	CASSLVIENTEAFF	TGTGCCAGCAGCTTAGTCATAGAGAACACTGAAGCTTTCTTT
TRBV19	TRBD1	TRBJ2-7	.	CASSMRTGDSYEQYF	TGTGCCAGTAGTATGCGGACAGGGGACTCCTACGAGCAGTACTTC
TRBV5-8	TRBD1	TRBJ1-4	.	CASRRFGGTGYEKLFF	TGTGCCAGCAGGCGCTTCGGGGGGACAGGGTATGAAAAACTGTTTTTT
TRBV5-1	.	TRBJ2-6	once	CASSLVSGSAGANVLTF	TGCGCCAGCAGCTTGGTTTCGGGATCGGCCGGGGCCAACGTCCTGACTTTC
TRBV27	TRBD1	TRBJ1-2	.	CASSSPTGGIYGYTF	TGTGCCAGCAGTTCCCCGACAGGGGGCATCTATGGCTACACCTTC
TRBV7-3	.	TRBJ2-1	once	CASSFGGDNNEQFF	TGTGCCAGCAGCTTCGGCGGTGATAACAATGAGCAGTTCTTC
TRBV9	.	TRBJ2-6	.	CASSRAAGGANVLTF	TGTGCCAGCAGCCGCGCGGCGGGGGGGGCCAACGTCCTGACTTTC
TRBV18	.	TRBJ1-2	.	CASSPTTENYGYTF	TGTGCCAGCTCACCGACTACAGAGAACTATGGCTACACCTTC
TRBV11-3	TRBD2	TRBJ2-5	once	CASSQRGQETQYF	TGTGCCAGCAGCCAGCGGGGGCAAGAGACCCAGTACTTC
TRBV4-2	.	TRBJ1-4	.	CASSQDFRGAQFGEKLFF	TGTGCCAGCAGCCAAGATTTTCGGGGGGCCCAATTCGGTGAAAAACTGTTTTTT
TRBV2	.	TRBJ1-6	.	CASSAYRENSPLHF	TGTGCCAGCAGTGCGTACAGGGAAAATTCACCCCTCCACTTT
TRBV5-4	.	TRBJ1-1	.	CASSSTLTGNTEAFF	TGTGCCAGCAGCTCGACTTTGACAGGGAACACTGAAGCTTTCTTT
TRBV19	.	TRBJ1-6	.	CASSMRVSDSYNSPLHF	TGTGCCAGTAGTATGAGGGTTAGCGACTCCTATAATTCACCCCTCCACTTT
TRBV30	.	TRBJ1-3	.	CAWSGLTGLGNTIYF	TGTGCCTGGAGTGGCCTTACAGGCCTTGGAAACACCATATATTTT
TRBV11-3	TRBD2	TRBJ2-1	.	CASSPRTSGYNEQFF	TGTGCCAGCAGCCCGCGGACTAGCGGGTACAATGAGCAGTTCTTC
TRBV6-5	TRBD2	TRBJ2-1	once	CASGRTSGRNEQFF	TGTGCCAGCGGTCGGACTAGCGGTCGGAATGAGCAGTTCTTC
TRBV5-6	TRBD1	TRBJ1-2	.	CASSRPGQGFYGYTF	TGTGCCAGCAGCCGACCGGGACAGGGTTTCTATGGCTACACCTTC
TRBV30	.	TRBJ2-3	.	CAWSRGDTQYF	TGTGCCTGGAGTCGGGGGGATACGCAGTATTTT
TRBV7-3	.	TRBJ2-2	once	CASSFFGQPGTGELFF	TGTGCCAGCAGCTTCTTCGGACAGCCGGGCACCGGGGAGCTGTTTTTT
TRBV30	.	TRBJ1-2	.	CAWSASDGRPNYGYTF	TGTGCCTGGAGTGCCTCCGACGGGAGACCTAACTATGGCTACACCTTC
TRBV2	.	TRBJ2-7	.	CASSVSGYEQYF	TGTGCCAGCAGTGTATCGGGCTACGAGCAGTACTTC
TRBV7-8	.	TRBJ2-7	.	CASTLGSIYEQYF	TGTGCCAGCACGTTGGGCAGTATCTACGAGCAGTACTTC